This T cell receptor (beta chain) was sequenced during a study of OX40 agonist ivuxolimab in advanced cancers. Study-wide points: Also present in some nonresponders was a low level of normalized T-cell clonal expansion. By week 6 at 0.1 to 3.0 mg/kg, blood CD4+ and CD8+ T cells had expanded clonally.

This clone is a singleton in its sample. Its antigen is still unknown. Trimming shortened V by 0 bases and J by 0 bases, and 15 bases separated the two germline ends. Germline V lookup: CDR1 SGHTA, CDR2 FQGNSA. The CDR3 runs 18 residues. Libraries were prepared by immunoSEQ multiplex PCR; TCRdb keeps only in-frame clonotypes and omits some of them. The sample consists of 65,000 to 95,000 clones, roughly 83% of them appearing once. The chain combines TRBV7-2 with TRBJ1-3; D uncertain. The clonotype originates from an adult with an advanced solid tumor such as melanoma, head and neck, liver or kidney cancer. This specimen was CD4+ or CD8+ T cells sorted from blood, taken in a trial of the OX40 agonist ivuxolimab. The CDR3 sequence: CASSLADLALHSGNTIYF. Written as DNA, the CDR3 is TGTGCCAGCAGCTTAGCCGATTTAGCGCTCCACTCTGGAAACACCATATATTTT.